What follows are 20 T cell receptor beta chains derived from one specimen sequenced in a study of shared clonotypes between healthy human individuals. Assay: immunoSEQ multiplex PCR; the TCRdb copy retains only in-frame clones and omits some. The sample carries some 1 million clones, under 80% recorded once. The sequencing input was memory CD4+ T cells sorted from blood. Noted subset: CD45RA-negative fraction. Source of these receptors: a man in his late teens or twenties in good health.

The CDR3 coding sequence is TGTGCCAGCTCATCGTCGACAGGGGCCATGAACACTGAAGCTTTCTTT. It is translated as CASSSSTGAMNTEAFF. This rearrangement joins TRBV18 to TRBJ1-1; TRBD1 aligns across 8 bases. Germline trimming cut 5 bases from V and 0 bases from J; bases unmatched to any gene: 8. Germline CDR1 and CDR2: KGHSH and LQKENI. This CDR3 has 16 residues.

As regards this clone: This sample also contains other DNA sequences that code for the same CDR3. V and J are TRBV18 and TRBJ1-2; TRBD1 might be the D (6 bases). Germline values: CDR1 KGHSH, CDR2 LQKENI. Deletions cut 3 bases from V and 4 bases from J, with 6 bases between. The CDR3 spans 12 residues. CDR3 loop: CASSPTGYGYTF. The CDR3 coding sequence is TGTGCCAGCTCACCGACAGGCTATGGCTACACCTTC.

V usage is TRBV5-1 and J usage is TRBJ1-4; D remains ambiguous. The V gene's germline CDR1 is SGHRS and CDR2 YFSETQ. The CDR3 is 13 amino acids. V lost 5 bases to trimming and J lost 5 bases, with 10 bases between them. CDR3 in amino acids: CASSLSKNEKLFF. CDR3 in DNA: TGCGCCAGCAGTCTCAGTAAGAATGAAAAACTGTTTTTT.

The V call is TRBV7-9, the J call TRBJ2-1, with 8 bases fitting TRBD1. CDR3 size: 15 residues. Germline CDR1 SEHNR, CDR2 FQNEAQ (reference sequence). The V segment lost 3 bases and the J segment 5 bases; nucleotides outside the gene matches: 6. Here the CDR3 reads CASSLQGAGDNEQFF. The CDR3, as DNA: TGTGCCAGCAGCTTGCAGGGGGCCGGCGACAATGAGCAGTTCTTC.

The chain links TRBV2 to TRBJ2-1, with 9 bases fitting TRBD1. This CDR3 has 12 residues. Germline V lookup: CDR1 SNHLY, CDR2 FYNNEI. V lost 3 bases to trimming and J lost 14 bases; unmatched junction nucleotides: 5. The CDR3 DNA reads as TGTGCCAGCAGTGACGAAGGACAGGGGAAGTTCTTC. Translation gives CASSDEGQGKFF. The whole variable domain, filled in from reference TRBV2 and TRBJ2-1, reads EPEVTQTPSHQVTQMGQEVILRCVPISNHLYFYWYRQILGQKVEFLVSFYNNEISEKSEIFDDQFSVERPDGSNFTLKIRSTKLEDSAMYFCASSDEGQGKFFGPGTRLTVL.

CDR3 sequence: CASSMVQGPPPYNEQFF. The CDR3 coding sequence is TGTGCCAGTAGTATGGTCCAGGGTCCACCCCCCTACAATGAGCAGTTCTTC. The V call is TRBV19, the J call TRBJ2-1, with TRBD1 as a possible D gene (5 bases). V was pared by 3 bases and J by 2 bases, with 17 bases between. Germline V lookup: CDR1 LNHDA, CDR2 SQIVND (reference sequence). This CDR3 has 17 amino acids.

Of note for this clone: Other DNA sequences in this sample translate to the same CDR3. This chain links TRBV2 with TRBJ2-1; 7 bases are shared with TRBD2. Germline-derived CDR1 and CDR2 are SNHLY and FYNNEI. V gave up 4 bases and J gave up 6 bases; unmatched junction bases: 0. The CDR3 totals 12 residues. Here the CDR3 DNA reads TGTGCCAGCAGTGGGGAGGGCAATGAGCAGTTCTTC. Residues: CASSGEGNEQFF.

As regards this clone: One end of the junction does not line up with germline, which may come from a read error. The chain's CDR3 is CASSLKAEGGARTEAFF. The CDR3 nucleotides are TGTGCTAGCAGCTTAAAAGCCGAGGGGGGGGCACGGACTGAAGCTTTCTTT. The genes are TRBV7-7 and TRBJ1-1; D is possibly TRBD1 (6 bases). The CDR3 has 17 amino acids. The germline gives CDR1 SSHAT, CDR2 FNYEAQ (reference sequence). The full variable domain, its missing parts supplied by reference TRBV7-7 and TRBJ1-1, is GAGVSQSPRYKVTKRGQDVTLRCDPISSHATLYWYQQALGQGPEFLTYFNYEAQPDKSGLPSDRFSAERPEGSISTLTIQRTEQRDSAMYRCASSLKAEGGARTEAFFGQGTRLTVV.

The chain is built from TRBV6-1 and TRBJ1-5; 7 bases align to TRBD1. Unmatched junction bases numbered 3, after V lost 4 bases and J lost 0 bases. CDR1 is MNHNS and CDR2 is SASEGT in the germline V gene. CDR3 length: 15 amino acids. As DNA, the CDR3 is TGTGCCAGCAGTGCGGGACAGAGTAGCAATCAGCCCCAGCATTTT. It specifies CASSAGQSSNQPQHF.

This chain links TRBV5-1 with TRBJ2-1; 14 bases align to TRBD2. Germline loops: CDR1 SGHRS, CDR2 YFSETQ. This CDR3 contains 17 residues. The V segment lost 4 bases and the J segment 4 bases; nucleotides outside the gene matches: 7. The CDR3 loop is CASSPWTSGGTYNEQFF. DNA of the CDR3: TGCGCCAGCAGCCCGTGGACTAGCGGGGGGACTTACAATGAGCAGTTCTTC.

The DNA of the CDR3 is TGTGCCAGCAGCGTAAGCCTAGCGGGAGTCTACGAGCAGTACTTC. It translates to CASSVSLAGVYEQYF. The genes are TRBV9 and TRBJ2-7; TRBD2 aligns across 10 bases. J was trimmed by 3 bases and V by 1 base; bases with no gene match: 4. Germline V gene sequence: CDR1 SGDLS, CDR2 YYNGEE. The CDR3 consists of 15 residues.

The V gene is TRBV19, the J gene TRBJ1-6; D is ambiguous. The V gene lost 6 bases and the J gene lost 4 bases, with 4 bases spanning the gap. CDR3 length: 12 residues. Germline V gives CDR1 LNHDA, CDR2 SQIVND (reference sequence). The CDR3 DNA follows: TGTGCCAGTAGGGAATATAATTCACCCCTCCACTTT. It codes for CASREYNSPLHF.

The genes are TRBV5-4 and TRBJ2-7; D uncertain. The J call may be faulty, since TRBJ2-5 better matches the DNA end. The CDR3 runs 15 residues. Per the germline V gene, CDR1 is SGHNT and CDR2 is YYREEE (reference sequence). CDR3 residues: CASSSSQTSGETQYF. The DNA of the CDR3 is TGTGCCAGCAGCTCGTCGCAGACCAGTGGGGAGACCCAGTACTTC.

The CDR3 nucleotides are TGTGCCAGCAGCTTGGGGCTAGGACAGGGGGGCGGCTACACCTTC. Its translation is CASSLGLGQGGGYTF. The genes are TRBV5-6 and TRBJ1-2; 10 positions match TRBD1. Germline trimming cut 0 bases from V and 8 bases from J; bases unmatched to any gene: 7. From germline, CDR1 is SGHDT and CDR2 YYEEEE. This CDR3 is 15 amino acids long.

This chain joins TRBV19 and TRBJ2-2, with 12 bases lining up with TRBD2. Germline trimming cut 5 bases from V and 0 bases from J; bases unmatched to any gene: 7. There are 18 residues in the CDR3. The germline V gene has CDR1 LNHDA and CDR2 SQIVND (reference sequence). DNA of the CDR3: TGTGCCAGTAGTCCTCGCACTAGCGGGGGGCCGAACACCGGGGAGCTGTTTTTT. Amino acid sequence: CASSPRTSGGPNTGELFF.

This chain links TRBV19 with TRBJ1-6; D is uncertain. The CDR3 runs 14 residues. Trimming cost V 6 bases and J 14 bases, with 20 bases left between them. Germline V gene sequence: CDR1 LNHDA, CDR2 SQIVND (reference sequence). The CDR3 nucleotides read TGTGCCAGTAGCAGCCCTCCGGGCACTCAGGCCCTCCACTTT. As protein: CASSSPPGTQALHF.

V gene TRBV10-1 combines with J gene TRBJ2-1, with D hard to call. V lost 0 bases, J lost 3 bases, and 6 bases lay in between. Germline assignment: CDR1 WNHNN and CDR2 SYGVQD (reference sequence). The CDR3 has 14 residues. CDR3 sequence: CASSESHIYNEQFF. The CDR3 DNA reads TGCGCCAGCAGTGAGTCCCACATCTACAATGAGCAGTTCTTC.

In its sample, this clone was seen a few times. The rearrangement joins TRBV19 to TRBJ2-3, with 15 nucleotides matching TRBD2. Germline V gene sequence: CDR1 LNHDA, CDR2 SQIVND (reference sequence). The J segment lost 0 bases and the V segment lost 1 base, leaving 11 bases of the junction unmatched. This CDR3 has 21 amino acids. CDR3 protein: CASSIGRLGLAGGHSTDTQYF. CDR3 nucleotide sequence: TGTGCCAGTAGTATAGGCCGGCTCGGACTAGCGGGAGGGCATAGCACAGATACGCAGTATTTT.

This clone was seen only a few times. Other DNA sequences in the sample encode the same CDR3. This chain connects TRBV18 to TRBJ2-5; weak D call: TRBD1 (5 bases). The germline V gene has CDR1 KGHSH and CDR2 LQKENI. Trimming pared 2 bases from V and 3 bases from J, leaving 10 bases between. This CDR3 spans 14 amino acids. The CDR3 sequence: CASSPKAGKETQYF. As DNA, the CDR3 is TGTGCCAGCTCACCAAAGGCAGGGAAAGAGACCCAGTACTTC.

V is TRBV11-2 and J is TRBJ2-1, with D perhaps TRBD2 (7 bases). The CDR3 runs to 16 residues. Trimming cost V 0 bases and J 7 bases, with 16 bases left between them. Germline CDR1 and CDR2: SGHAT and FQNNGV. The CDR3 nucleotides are TGTGCCAGCAGCTTAGATCGGGGGGCCCCCTTAAATGAGCAGTTCTTC. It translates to CASSLDRGAPLNEQFF.